The 23 T cell receptor beta chains reported below all come from one sample, sequenced in a study of T cell responses to AZD1222 COVID-19 vaccine. TCRdb keeps only in-frame clones here, not all; method: immunoSEQ multiplex PCR. The sample records 140,000 to 150,000 clones, approximately 78% being singletons. This specimen was peripheral blood, taken on day 0 of MenACWY control vaccination. Receptors originate from an adult in good health.

The V gene is TRBV5-4, the J gene TRBJ1-6, with unresolved D. This CDR3 comprises 15 residues. Per germline, CDR1 SGHNT and CDR2 YYREEE (reference sequence). With 0 bases removed from V and 7 bases from J, the gap between germline ends came to 11 bases. CDR3 amino acids: CASSLAPSANSPLHF. CDR3 in DNA: TGTGCCAGCAGCTTGGCGCCTTCTGCGAATTCACCCCTCCACTTT.

The chain uses TRBV4-2 and TRBJ1-3, with unresolved D. The CDR3 extends over 19 amino acids. From germline, CDR1 is LGHNA and CDR2 YNFKEQ. V gave up 0 bases and J gave up 4 bases, with 22 bases separating them. CDR3: CASSQDLEPNGYYGNTIYF. The CDR3 DNA is TGTGCCAGCAGCCAAGATCTTGAGCCCAACGGATATTACGGAAACACCATATATTTT.

The CDR3 region has the DNA TGTGCCAGCAGCCGGGGAACAGGTGCCTATAATTCACCCCTCCACTTT. It yields the protein CASSRGTGAYNSPLHF. This chain links TRBV3-1 (or the pseudogene TRBV3-2) with TRBJ1-6, with a tentative D call TRBD1 (5 bases). V lost 4 bases and J lost 2, with 12 bases in between. Germline CDR1 and CDR2: LGHDT and YNNKEL (reference sequence). The CDR3 extends over 16 amino acids.

This chain connects TRBV27 to TRBJ2-7, with 9 bases aligning to TRBD1. CDR1 and CDR2 from the germline V gene are MNHEY and SMNVEV (reference sequence). V trimming: 6 bases; J trimming: 0 bases; junction bases outside the gene matches: 9. CDR3 length: 16 residues. This CDR3 reads CASRPGWDRASYEQYF. DNA of the CDR3: TGTGCCAGCAGGCCTGGGTGGGACAGGGCCTCCTACGAGCAGTACTTC.

This chain links TRBV18 with TRBJ2-7, with D perhaps matching TRBD1 (5 bases). V was cut by 6 bases and J by 4 bases, with 13 bases left in between. This CDR3 has 13 amino acids. In germline, CDR1 is KGHSH, CDR2 LQKENI. This chain's CDR3 is CASSEAGRYEQYF. The DNA for the CDR3 is TGTGCCAGCTCCGAGGCAGGGCGGTACGAGCAGTACTTC. Full variable domain (outside the CDR3, taken from reference TRBV18 and TRBJ2-7): NAGVMQNPRHLVRRRGQEARLRCSPMKGHSHVYWYRQLPEEGLKFMVYLQKENIIDESGMPKERFSAEFPKEGPSILRIQQVVRGDSAAYFCASSEAGRYEQYFGPGTRLTVT.

The chain uses TRBV4-1 and TRBJ1-1, with D perhaps matching TRBD1 (6 bases). The CDR3 spans 15 residues. The germline gives CDR1 MGHRA, CDR2 YSYEKL. V shed 4 bases and J shed 5 bases, with 17 bases lying between them. The CDR3, as DNA: TGCGCCAGCAGCCCGAGCGGGGGGCGAGGTACTGAAGCTTTCTTT. This translates into CASSPSGGRGTEAFF.

The chain joins TRBV6-6 to TRBJ1-5; D unclear. The CDR3 is 13 amino acids. Germline assignment: CDR1 MNHNY and CDR2 SVGAGI (reference sequence). Trimming shortened V by 6 bases and J by 0 bases, and 6 bases separated the two germline ends. DNA for the CDR3: TGTGCCAGCAGCGATTATAGCAATCAGCCCCAGCATTTT. This sequence encodes CASSDYSNQPQHF.

This chain uses TRBV12-3 or TRBV12-4 with TRBJ2-5; possible D gene TRBD1, 6 bases. The V gene lost 6 bases and the J gene lost 5 bases, with 13 bases spanning the gap. This CDR3 has 13 amino acids. The CDR3, as DNA: TGTGCCAGCAGACCTACAGGGACCGAGACCCAGTACTTC. It yields the protein CASRPTGTETQYF.

J is TRBJ2-2 and V is TRBV19; TRBD2 is a possible D gene (5 bases). CDR1 is LNHDA, CDR2 SQIVND, per germline (reference sequence). Trimming left V 2 bases short and J 2 bases short, with 15 bases between. CDR3 size: 17 residues. The CDR3 nucleotides read TGTGCCAGTAGTATAAACGGACTCCTCTTTAACACCGGGGAGCTGTTTTTT. Amino acid sequence: CASSINGLLFNTGELFF.

The rearrangement joins TRBV7-9 to TRBJ2-7; no clear D gene. Germline-derived CDR1 and CDR2 are SEHNR and FQNEAQ (reference sequence). The CDR3 is 13 amino acids. Trimming pared 1 base from V and 3 bases from J, leaving 7 bases between. In DNA, the CDR3 is TGTGCCAGCAGCTTAGTCGGGCGCTACGAGCAGTACTTC. This sequence encodes CASSLVGRYEQYF.

The chain is built from TRBV5-4 and TRBJ2-1, with TRBD2 identical over 10 bases. The V and J ends lost 4 bases and 6 bases, in that order; junction bases with no gene match: 10. Germline V CDR1 and CDR2: SGHNT, YYREEE (reference sequence). CDR3 length: 16 residues. The CDR3 DNA follows: TGTGCCAGCAGCCCAACTCTAGCGGGGGATCTCAATGAGCAGTTCTTC. Encoded protein: CASSPTLAGDLNEQFF.

About this clone itself: The CDR3 does not end in the conserved phenylalanine or tryptophan, so this is likely a read error. The DNA is omitted, as the CDR3 cannot be located on it reliably, and the CDR3 follows TCRdb's listing. The chain recombines TRBV4-1 with TRBJ2-7. The CDR3 spans 11 amino acids, including both terminal residues. Germline CDR1 reads MGHRA; CDR2 reads YSYEKL. CDR3 residues: CASSPSPPADL.

V and J are TRBV5-1 and TRBJ2-5; unclear D gene. Trimming left V 4 bases short and J 4 bases short, with 14 bases between. The CDR3 has 14 amino acids. Per germline, CDR1 SGHRS and CDR2 YFSETQ. CDR3: CASSLIPDRETQYF. CDR3 in DNA: TGCGCCAGCAGCCTCATTCCGGATCGAGAGACCCAGTACTTC.

The chain has TRBV19 and TRBJ1-4, with D uncertain. The V end lost 3 bases, the J end lost 8 bases, and 10 bases lay between the germline ends. The CDR3 loop spans 13 amino acids. The germline CDR1 and CDR2 sequences are LNHDA and SQIVND (reference sequence). CDR3 protein: CASSIARSEKLFF. DNA for the CDR3: TGTGCCAGTAGTATCGCCAGGTCGGAAAAACTGTTTTTT.

There are a few counts of this clone. The chain joins TRBV9 to TRBJ1-3; the D gene is possibly TRBD1 (5 bases). Germline V gene lookup returns CDR1 SGDLS and CDR2 YYNGEE. The CDR3 is 16 amino acids. Trimming removed 0 bases at V and 0 bases at J, with 10 bases between. CDR3 DNA sequence: TGTGCCAGCAGCGTAGTTGAGGGGATCTCTGGAAACACCATATATTTT. Its translation: CASSVVEGISGNTIYF.

V gene TRBV21-1 combines with J gene TRBJ2-2; the table assigns TRBD2, which was not confirmed against the DNA. TRBV21-1 is a documented pseudogene. This CDR3 spans 17 amino acids. CDR3 region: CASSKGMTRTNTGELFF. CDR3 sequence (DNA): TGTGCCAGCAGCAAAGGAATGACTCGAACGAACACCGGGGAGCTGTTTTTT.

V and J are TRBV27 and TRBJ2-1; D is undetermined. The CDR3 runs 12 residues. Germline values: CDR1 MNHEY, CDR2 SMNVEV (reference sequence). Trimming left V 3 bases short and J 5 bases short, with 5 bases between. CDR3 coding DNA: TGTGCCAGCAGTTTCCATAACAATGAGCAGTTCTTC. Amino acids: CASSFHNNEQFF.

Only one count was recorded for this clone. V and J are TRBV4-1 and TRBJ2-1; 8 bases are a match to TRBD2. Germline values: CDR1 MGHRA, CDR2 YSYEKL. The trim removed 2 bases at V and 4 bases at J, leaving 7 bases unmatched. The CDR3 totals 16 residues. For the CDR3, the DNA is TGCGCCAGCAGCCAACCCAGCGGGGGCCGGTACAATGAGCAGTTCTTC. It translates to CASSQPSGGRYNEQFF.

The chain is built from TRBV6-5 and TRBJ2-2; no reliable D call. The ends were cut back, 7 bases at V and 6 bases at J, with 12 bases in the middle. This CDR3 is built from 13 residues. Germline V gene data show CDR1 as MNHEY and CDR2 as SVGAGI. CDR3 sequence: CASTQNGAGELFF. The DNA of the CDR3 is TGTGCCAGCACCCAAAATGGCGCCGGGGAGCTGTTTTTT.

The rearrangement joins TRBV3-1 (or the pseudogene TRBV3-2) to TRBJ1-6, with D unclear. The ends were cut back, 3 bases at V and 9 bases at J, with 12 bases in the middle. CDR1 and CDR2 (germline): LGHDT, YNNKEL (reference sequence). The CDR3 is made up of 14 amino acids. Here the CDR3 DNA reads TGTGCCAGCAGCCACCGGTCGGCCGGTTCACCCCTCCACTTT. As protein: CASSHRSAGSPLHF.

This chain connects TRBV11-2 to TRBJ1-3; no reliable D call. V lost 4 bases and J lost 4, with 8 bases in between. Germline CDR1 is SGHAT and CDR2 is FQNNGV. The CDR3 spans 13 residues. The CDR3, as DNA: TGTGCCAGCAGCTCGGCCCTGGGAAACACCATATATTTT. Protein: CASSSALGNTIYF.

V and J are TRBV24-1 and TRBJ2-1; 7 bases line up with TRBD2. Germline values: CDR1 KGHDR, CDR2 SFDVKD. The CDR3 runs 18 residues. V shed 1 base and J 6 bases; nucleotides not matched to a gene: 14. The CDR3 nucleotides are TGTGCCACCAGTGATTTTCTTGGGACTATCCGAAAACCCAATGAGCAGTTCTTC. Its protein is CATSDFLGTIRKPNEQFF.

The chain combines TRBV7-6 with TRBJ1-3; no firm D call. This CDR3 is 16 amino acids long. V was clipped by 5 bases and J by 4 bases, with 18 bases between them. Germline CDR1 and CDR2: SGHVS and FNYEAQ. The CDR3 sequence is CASSNSRGGSGNTIYF. The CDR3, as DNA: TGTGCCAGCAGCAACTCTAGAGGCGGCAGCGGAAACACCATATATTTT.